This T cell receptor beta chain stems from a study of human T cells and chemical hapten exposure. Background on the study: From small differences in pooled library volume came most of the variation in per-sample TCR yields.

Blood, whole and unfractionated, served as the source for total RNA extraction. Unique molecular identifiers were linked by the library to individual cDNA molecules. Original processing methods: Counting gave a median of roughly 100,000 TCRs per sample, with values ranging from about 23,224 to 690,600. TCRdb fed the reads into MiXCR, producing one record per CDR3 protein. Here the V and J calls rest on TCRdb's processing, not on the authors' analysis. The sample lists 100,000 to 150,000 distinct CDR3 sequences, roughly 8.5% occurring once. V shed 0 bases and J shed 0 bases, with 6 bases lying between them. This CDR3 has 14 residues. CDR1 SGDLS and CDR2 YYNGEE come from the germline V gene.

This receptor was taken from a human donor in good health. Some clones in this sample may be carry-over from other donors' samples. This rearrangement joins TRBV9 to TRBJ1-1; no definite D call. The sample was whole blood. CDR3 in DNA: TGTGCCAGCAGCGTAGCCGGGATGAACACTGAAGCTTTCTTT. This encodes CASSVAGMNTEAFF. The full variable domain, rest sourced from reference TRBV9 and TRBJ1-1, is DSGVTQTPKHLITATGQRVTLRCSPRSGDLSVYWYQQSLDQGLQFLIQYYNGEERAKGNILERFSAQQFPDLHSELNLSSLELGDSALYFCASSVAGMNTEAFFGQGTRLTVV.